This TCR beta chain is drawn from a study of blood T cell repertoires in COVID-19. Study-level information: Specimens from acute and convalescent COVID-19 originated in the United States, Italy and Spain.

This clone was recorded once. V dropped 3 bases and J dropped 3 bases, with 9 bases sitting between them. Germline CDR1 DFQATT, CDR2 SNEGSKA (reference sequence). This CDR3 has 12 amino acids. All enrollees were about 18 to 89 years old and from under 25 US areas. Membership in each cohort depended on participant-reported clinical history. Here immunoSEQ multiplex PCR was the method, and the copy in TCRdb shows in-frame clones only, minus some. The repertoire holds 320,000 or so clones, with roughly nine tenths as singletons. J is TRBJ2-7 and V is TRBV20-1; D unclear. The receptor's source is a man aged 55 to 70 who had recovered from COVID-19. The sample taken for sequencing was PBMCs or T cells enriched from blood (not recorded which). The CDR3 region is CSASWQVYEQYF. The DNA for the CDR3 is TGCAGTGCTAGTTGGCAGGTCTACGAGCAGTACTTC.